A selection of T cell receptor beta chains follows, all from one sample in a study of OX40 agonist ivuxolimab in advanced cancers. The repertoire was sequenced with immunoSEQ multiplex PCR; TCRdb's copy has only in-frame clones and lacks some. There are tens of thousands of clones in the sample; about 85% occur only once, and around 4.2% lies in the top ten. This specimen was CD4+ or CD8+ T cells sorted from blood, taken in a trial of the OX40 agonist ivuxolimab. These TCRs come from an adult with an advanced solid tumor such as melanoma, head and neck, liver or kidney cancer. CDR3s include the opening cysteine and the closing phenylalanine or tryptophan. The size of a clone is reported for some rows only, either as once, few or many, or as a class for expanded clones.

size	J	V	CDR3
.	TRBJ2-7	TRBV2	CASNGQYYEQYF
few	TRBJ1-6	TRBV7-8	CASTLRTRDSPLHF
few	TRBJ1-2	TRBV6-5	CASSYTRSISYGYTF
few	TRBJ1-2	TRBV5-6	CASSLQGYGYTF
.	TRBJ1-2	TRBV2	CASRTSGFWGGGYTF
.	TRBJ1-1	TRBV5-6	CASSFGDGRKLSNTEAFF
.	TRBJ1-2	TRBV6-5	CASSYGRVNYGYTF
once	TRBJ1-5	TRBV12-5	CASAREANQPQHF
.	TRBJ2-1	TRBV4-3	CASSQESVGSNEQFF
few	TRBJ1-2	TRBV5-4	CASSQDRVGYTF
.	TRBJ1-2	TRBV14	CASSQTGGYGYTF
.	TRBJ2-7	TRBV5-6	CARNKHEQYF
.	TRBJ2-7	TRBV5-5	CASSWTPGQGTYEQYF
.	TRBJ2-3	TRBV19	CASSTGQEDTQYF
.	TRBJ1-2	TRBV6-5	CASSPQGAANYGYTF
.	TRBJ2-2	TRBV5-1	CASSSDRESNTGELFF
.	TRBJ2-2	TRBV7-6	CASSLAATRELFF
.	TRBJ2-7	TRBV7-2	CASSLTEGAYEQYF
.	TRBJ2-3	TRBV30	CAWSGSLTDTQYF
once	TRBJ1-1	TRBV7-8	CASSSQGGNTEAFF